A single sample is the source of the 11 T cell receptor beta chains below, sequenced in a study of blood T cell repertoires in COVID-19. Assay: immunoSEQ multiplex PCR; the TCRdb copy retains only in-frame clones and omits some. The sample yields some 130,000 clones, 84% seen once. Sequences were obtained from peripheral blood. These receptors came from a human donor in a cohort sampled during active COVID-19.

The chain carries TRBV3-1 (or the pseudogene TRBV3-2) and TRBJ1-6; D is unclear. From germline, CDR1 is LGHDT and CDR2 YNNKEL (reference sequence). With 1 base removed from V and 10 bases from J, the gap between germline ends came to 11 bases. This CDR3 comprises 14 residues. The CDR3 nucleotides are TGTGCCAGCAGCCAAGGGTCGACGGAGTCACCCCTCCACTTT. Amino acid sequence: CASSQGSTESPLHF.

The chain couples TRBV5-5 to TRBJ2-3; a possible D gene is TRBD1 (6 bases). Germline V CDR1 and CDR2: SGHKS, YYEKEE (reference sequence). V was cut by 0 bases and J by 2 bases, with 10 bases left in between. CDR3 length: 15 amino acids. The CDR3 bases are TGTGCCAGCAGCTTGGACTACAGGGCCACAGATACGCAGTATTTT. Its protein is CASSLDYRATDTQYF. The full variable domain, its missing parts supplied by reference TRBV5-5 and TRBJ2-3, is DAGVTQSPTHLIKTRGQQVTLRCSPISGHKSVSWYQQVLGQGPQFIFQYYEKEERGRGNFPDRFSARQFPNYSSELNVNALLLGDSALYLCASSLDYRATDTQYFGPGTRLTVL.

V gene TRBV30 combines with J gene TRBJ2-3; 8 positions agree with TRBD2. Germline CDR1 is GTSNPN and CDR2 is SVGIG (reference sequence). Trimming at V came to 4 bases and at J to 2 bases, leaving 5 bases not matched to a gene. The CDR3 is 14 residues long. The CDR3 DNA reads as TGTGCCTGGAAACCGGGACTAGACACAGATACGCAGTATTTT. Translation: CAWKPGLDTDTQYF.

This chain joins TRBV11-2 and TRBJ1-1, with TRBD1 matching over 11 bases. The CDR3 totals 17 residues. V gave up 5 bases and J gave up 3 bases; unmatched junction bases: 11. CDR1 is SGHAT and CDR2 is FQNNGV in the germline V gene. This CDR3 is CASSTLDRGRLDTEAFF. The CDR3 bases are TGTGCCAGCAGCACCTTGGACAGGGGGCGATTGGACACTGAAGCTTTCTTT.

The chain employs TRBV7-9 and TRBJ2-1; D remains unclear. Germline-derived CDR1 and CDR2 are SEHNR and FQNEAQ (reference sequence). CDR3 length equals 15 residues. Trimming pared 2 bases from V and 16 bases from J, leaving 24 bases between. CDR3 region: CASSLTSSGMRFGFF. The CDR3 DNA follows: TGTGCCAGCAGCTTAACGAGTTCGGGTATGCGGTTTGGCTTCTTC.

The J gene is TRBJ1-4, the V gene TRBV2; D may be TRBD1 (5 bases). V lost 7 bases to trimming and J lost 5 bases, with 11 bases between them. CDR1 and CDR2 (germline): SNHLY, FYNNEI. The CDR3 has 13 amino acids. For the CDR3, the DNA is TGTGCCAGCACCCCGGGGGAGAATGAAAAACTGTTTTTT. Protein: CASTPGENEKLFF.

This chain uses TRBV5-4 with TRBJ2-1, with 12 positions matching TRBD2. The germline gives CDR1 SGHNT, CDR2 YYREEE (reference sequence). V was clipped by 3 bases and J by 9 bases; unmatched bases: 10. The CDR3 has 16 amino acids. The DNA for the CDR3 is TGTGCCAGCAGCTCCTCTTCTAGCGGGGGGGCTGGTGAGCAGTTCTTC. It codes for CASSSSSSGGAGEQFF. Variable domain in full (rest from reference TRBV5-4 and TRBJ2-1): ETGVTQSPTHLIKTRGQQVTLRCSSQSGHNTVSWYQQALGQGPQFIFQYYREEENGRGNFPPRFSGLQFPNYSSELNVNALELDDSALYLCASSSSSSGGAGEQFFGPGTRLTVL.

This sequence joins TRBV5-1 and TRBJ2-3; 9 bases agree with TRBD2. The CDR3 is 13 residues long. In germline, CDR1 is SGHRS, CDR2 YFSETQ. The V and J ends lost 4 bases and 12 bases, in that order; junction bases with no gene match: 9. CDR3: CASSGGSGLAQYF. The CDR3 DNA is TGCGCCAGCAGCGGCGGATCGGGACTAGCCCAGTATTTT.

The chain combines TRBV7-7 with TRBJ2-5; 9 positions agree with TRBD2. Germline V gene sequence: CDR1 SSHAT, CDR2 FNYEAQ (reference sequence). J gave up 5 bases and V 3 bases, and 7 bases lay outside the gene matches. The CDR3 sequence is 15 residues long. The CDR3 here is CASSFLGGREETQYF. In DNA, the CDR3 is TGTGCCAGCAGCTTTCTAGGCGGGAGGGAGGAGACCCAGTACTTC. Based on the CDR3 plus reference TRBV7-7 and TRBJ2-5, the full variable domain is GAGVSQSPRYKVTKRGQDVTLRCDPISSHATLYWYQQALGQGPEFLTYFNYEAQPDKSGLPSDRFSAERPEGSISTLTIQRTEQRDSAMYRCASSFLGGREETQYFGPGTRLLVL.

The rearrangement links TRBV7-2 to TRBJ2-2, with 8 nucleotides matching TRBD2. Germline CDR1 reads SGHTA; CDR2 reads FQGNSA. Losses at the gene ends were 3 bases for V and 6 bases for J; bases not matched to a gene: 3. The CDR3 runs to 14 residues. CDR3 sequence (DNA): TGTGCCAGCAGCTTTGTGACTAGCGCCGGGGAGCTGTTTTTT. Translating it yields CASSFVTSAGELFF.

J is TRBJ2-7 and V is TRBV5-1; D not certain. The CDR3 consists of 14 residues. Germline-derived CDR1 and CDR2 are SGHRS and YFSETQ. V lost 0 bases to trimming and J lost 2 bases, with 9 bases between them. In nucleotides, the CDR3 is TGCGCCAGCAGCTTGGGAGCAGGCACCTACGAGCAGTACGTC. As protein: CASSLGAGTYEQYV.